A single sample is the source of the 19 T cell receptor beta chains below, sequenced in a study of blood T cells in healthy people across ages. The authors ran a second PCR of 7 to 11 cycles using a sample-barcoded 5' primer and a J-beta primer mix. A single record per CDR3 protein comes from TCRdb applying MiXCR to the 5' RACE reads. Among about 1.6 million distinct CDR3 sequences listed, 30% to 35% were seen once. The specimen was blood. All receptors derive from a woman aged 25 to 39 in good health.

This clonotype was seen more than once but under ten times. A read error may account for a junction end that differs from germline. The gene calls are TRBV27 and TRBJ2-7, with 7 nucleotides matching TRBD1. Germline lookup yields CDR1 MNHEY and CDR2 SMNVEV (reference sequence). CDR3 size: 14 residues. Here the CDR3 DNA reads TGTGTCAGCAGTTTAGGGACAGCGATATACGAGCAGTACTTC. It specifies CVSSLGTAIYEQYF.

There are a few counts of this clonotype. DNA of the CDR3: TGCAGTGCTAGAGTATTAGGGACTAGCGAGAGCACAGATACGCAGTATTTT. Protein product: CSARVLGTSESTDTQYF. The chain recombines TRBV20-1 with TRBJ2-3; 10 bases map to TRBD2. V shed 1 base, J shed 0 bases, and the junction held 7 bases outside the gene matches. This CDR3 has 17 residues. Germline CDR1 is DFQATT and CDR2 is SNEGSKA (reference sequence).

This clonotype was seen more than once but under ten times. The genes are TRBV5-1 and TRBJ2-1; TRBD1 aligns across 8 bases. This CDR3 spans 16 amino acids. J gave up 8 bases and V 1 base, and 11 bases lay outside the gene matches. The germline V gene has CDR1 SGHRS and CDR2 YFSETQ. CDR3 residues: CASSLQDRGKGHEQFF. Here the CDR3 DNA reads TGCGCCAGCAGCTTGCAAGACAGGGGAAAAGGGCATGAGCAGTTCTTC.

The chain employs TRBV9 and TRBJ2-7, with D possibly TRBD2 on 6 matching bases. V was pared by 0 bases and J by 1 base, with 11 bases between. In germline, CDR1 is SGDLS, CDR2 YYNGEE. This CDR3 contains 15 residues. In nucleotides, the CDR3 is TGTGCCAGCAGCGTAGTAGCGGACTTTTCCTACGAGCAGTACTTC. Protein: CASSVVADFSYEQYF.

The CDR3 bases are TGTGCCAGCATCCCGGGACAGCCGAATCAGCCCCAGCATTTT. It yields the protein CASIPGQPNQPQHF. The chain carries TRBV6-1 and TRBJ1-5; TRBD1 aligns across 7 bases. The CDR3 is 14 amino acids. Germline V lookup: CDR1 MNHNS, CDR2 SASEGT. V shed 7 bases, J shed 4 bases, and the junction held 7 bases outside the gene matches.

V usage is TRBV6-1 and J usage is TRBJ2-7, with D possibly TRBD2 on 6 matching bases. Trimming removed 6 bases from V and 7 bases from J, with 16 bases in between. CDR1 and CDR2 (germline): MNHNS, SASEGT. The CDR3 sequence is 13 residues long. The chain's CDR3 is CASRTPAGWEQYF. Written as DNA, the CDR3 is TGTGCCAGCAGGACCCCCGCGGGATGGGAGCAGTACTTC.

The chain combines TRBV20-1 with TRBJ2-2; maybe TRBD2 (5 bases). CDR1 is DFQATT and CDR2 is SNEGSKA in the germline V gene (reference sequence). The CDR3 spans 15 residues. Trimming pared 1 base from V and 2 bases from J, leaving 11 bases between. The CDR3 DNA reads TGCAGTGCTAGAGGACTATCGGATAACACCGGGGAGCTGTTTTTT. The encoded protein is CSARGLSDNTGELFF.

The J gene is TRBJ2-1, the V gene TRBV11-2; possibly TRBD1 or TRBD2 for D (5 bases each). The CDR3 has 16 amino acids. V lost 1 base and J lost 7, with 17 bases in between. Looked up from germline, CDR1 is SGHAT and CDR2 is FQNNGV. CDR3 sequence reads: CASSLGFRGVRNEQFF. CDR3 DNA sequence: TGTGCCAGCAGCTTAGGGTTTAGGGGAGTAAGGAATGAGCAGTTCTTC.

This clonotype was found many times. This chain uses TRBV6-4 with TRBJ2-1; 8 bases align to TRBD2. V dropped 4 bases and J dropped 6; count of bases not matched to a gene: 5. Germline-derived CDR1 and CDR2 are MRHNA and SNTAGT. The CDR3 spans 14 residues. In nucleotides, the CDR3 is TGTGCCAGCAGTGTCAGCGGGAGTATCAATGAGCAGTTCTTC. Translating it yields CASSVSGSINEQFF.

With respect to this clonotype: This may stem from a read error, because a much larger clone lies one nucleotide away. Because the CDR3's place on the DNA is in doubt, the DNA is left out and the CDR3 is given as listed by TCRdb. V gene TRBV29-1 combines with J gene TRBJ1-2; the D call TRBD1 from the table was never checked on the DNA. The CDR3 numbers 12 amino acids, ends counted. The V gene's germline CDR1 is SQVTM and CDR2 ANQGSEA. CDR3 sequence reads: CSAPTEYYGCTF.

This clonotype was detected only a few times. V usage is TRBV3-1 and J usage is TRBJ2-7; D is perhaps TRBD2 (6 bases). The CDR3 sequence is 14 residues long. Germline CDR1 LGHDT, CDR2 YNNKEL (reference sequence). The germline V and J ends were trimmed by 1 base and 3 bases, with 10 bases remaining between them. CDR3 bases: TGTGCCAGCAGCCAAGCCGGGGGTATCTACGAGCAGTACTTC. It translates to CASSQAGGIYEQYF.

The V gene is TRBV4-2, the J gene TRBJ2-3, with a weak D call TRBD2 (6 bases). Between the trimmed V and J ends, which lost 1 base and 2 bases, there was a span of 28 bases. CDR3 length: 21 amino acids. Germline CDR1 is LGHNA and CDR2 is YNFKEQ. CDR3 nucleotide sequence: TGTGCCAGCAGCCAAGTAGAAATAGCGGAGGGCATGGGAGGTTCCACAGATACGCAGTATTTT. It translates to CASSQVEIAEGMGGSTDTQYF.

The V and J genes are TRBV14 and TRBJ1-2; TRBD1 matches at 7 bases. Germline CDR1 and CDR2: SGHDN and FVKESK. The J segment lost 5 bases and the V segment lost 4 bases, leaving 1 base of the junction unmatched. CDR3 length equals 12 residues. The CDR3 reads CASSRGQYGYTF. The CDR3 region has the DNA TGTGCCAGCAGCCGGGGACAGTATGGCTACACCTTC.

This chain connects TRBV20-1 to TRBJ2-1, with 7 bases matching TRBD1. Germline values: CDR1 DFQATT, CDR2 SNEGSKA (reference sequence). V shed 3 bases and J 4 bases; nucleotides not matched to a gene: 12. The CDR3 consists of 16 residues. CDR3 sequence reads: CSARAGDRAGYNEQFF. The CDR3 nucleotides read TGCAGTGCTAGGGCCGGAGACAGGGCCGGGTACAATGAGCAGTTCTTC.

This chain links TRBV29-1 with TRBJ1-2; D not resolved. Germline CDR1 reads SQVTM; CDR2 reads ANQGSEA. The CDR3 extends over 12 amino acids. V was shortened by 6 bases and J by 3 bases, with 11 bases between the two germline ends. CDR3 protein: CSVARHDYGYTF. The CDR3 nucleotides read TGCAGCGTAGCCAGACACGACTATGGCTACACCTTC.

This CDR3 reads CASSDVLAGGVNEQFF. The CDR3 nucleotides read TGTGCCAGCAGCGATGTACTAGCGGGGGGTGTAAATGAGCAGTTCTTC. The rearrangement joins TRBV7-6 to TRBJ2-1, with 12 bases that match TRBD2. Germline-derived CDR1 and CDR2 are SGHVS and FNYEAQ. CDR3 size: 16 residues. Germline trimming cut 5 bases from V and 7 bases from J; bases unmatched to any gene: 9.

This clonotype was detected many times. The chain links TRBV12-3 or TRBV12-4 to TRBJ1-1; D call uncertain. The CDR3 runs to 14 residues. The V end lost 1 base, the J end lost 1 base, and 7 bases lay between the germline ends. Here the CDR3 reads CASSLGARNTEAFF. The CDR3 DNA sequence: TGTGCCAGCAGTTTAGGCGCTCGGAACACTGAAGCTTTCTTT.

The rearrangement uses TRBV6-1 and TRBJ2-7; unclear D gene. The germline V gene encodes CDR1 MNHNS and CDR2 SASEGT. V dropped 1 base and J dropped 0 bases, with 10 bases sitting between them. This CDR3 is built from 15 residues. CDR3: CASSEGRSLSYEQYF. CDR3 nucleotide sequence: TGTGCCAGCAGTGAAGGTCGCAGTCTCTCCTACGAGCAGTACTTC.

The chain combines TRBV7-2 with TRBJ2-7; the D gene is possibly TRBD1 (6 bases). Deletions cut 4 bases from V and 6 bases from J, with 22 bases between. Germline lookup yields CDR1 SGHTA and CDR2 FQGNSA. The CDR3 runs 16 residues. CDR3 residues: CASSSGQRTPLGEQYF. DNA for the CDR3: TGTGCCAGCAGCTCCGGACAGAGGACACCCTTGGGCGAGCAGTACTTC. Combining the CDR3 with reference TRBV7-2 and TRBJ2-7 gives the whole variable domain GAGVSQSPSNKVTEKGKDVELRCDPISGHTALYWYRQSLGQGLEFLIYFQGNSAPDKSGLPSDRFSAERTGGSVSTLTIQRTQQEDSAVYLCASSSGQRTPLGEQYFGPGTRLTVT.